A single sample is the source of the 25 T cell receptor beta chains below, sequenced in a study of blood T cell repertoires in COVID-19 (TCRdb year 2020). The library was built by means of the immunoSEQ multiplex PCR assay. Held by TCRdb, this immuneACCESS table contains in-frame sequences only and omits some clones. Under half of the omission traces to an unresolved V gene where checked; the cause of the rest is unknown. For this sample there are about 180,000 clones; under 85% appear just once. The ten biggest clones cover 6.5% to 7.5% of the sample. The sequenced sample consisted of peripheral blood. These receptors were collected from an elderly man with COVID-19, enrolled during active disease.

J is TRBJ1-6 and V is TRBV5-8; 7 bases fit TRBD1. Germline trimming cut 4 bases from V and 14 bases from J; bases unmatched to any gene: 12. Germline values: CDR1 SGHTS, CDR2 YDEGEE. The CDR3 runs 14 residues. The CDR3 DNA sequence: TGTGCCAGCAGCACCTGGGACAGAATTGGTTCCCTCCACTTT. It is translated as CASSTWDRIGSLHF.

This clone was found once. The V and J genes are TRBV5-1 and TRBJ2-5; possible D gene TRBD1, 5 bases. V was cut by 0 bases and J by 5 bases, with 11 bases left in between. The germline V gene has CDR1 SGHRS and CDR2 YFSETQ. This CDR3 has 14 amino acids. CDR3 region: CASSLEWGIETQYF. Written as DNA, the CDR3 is TGCGCCAGCAGCTTGGAATGGGGCATCGAGACCCAGTACTTC.

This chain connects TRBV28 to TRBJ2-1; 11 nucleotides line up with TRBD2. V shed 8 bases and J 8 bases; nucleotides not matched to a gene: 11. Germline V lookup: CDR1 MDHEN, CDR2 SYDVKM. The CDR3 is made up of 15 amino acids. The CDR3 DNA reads TGTGCCAGCCCACGTAGCGGGGGGGACTGGGATGAGCAGTTCTTC. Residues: CASPRSGGDWDEQFF.

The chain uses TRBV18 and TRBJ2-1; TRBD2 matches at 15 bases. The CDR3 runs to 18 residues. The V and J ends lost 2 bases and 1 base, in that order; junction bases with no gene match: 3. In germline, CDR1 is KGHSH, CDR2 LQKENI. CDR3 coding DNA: TGTGCCAGCTCACCAGGGACTAGCGGGGGGTTTTCCTACAATGAGCAGTTCTTC. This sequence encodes CASSPGTSGGFSYNEQFF.

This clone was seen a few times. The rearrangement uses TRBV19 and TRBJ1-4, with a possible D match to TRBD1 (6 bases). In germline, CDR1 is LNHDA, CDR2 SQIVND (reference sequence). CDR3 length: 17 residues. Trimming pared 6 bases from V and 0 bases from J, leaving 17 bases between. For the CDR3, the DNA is TGTGCCAGTAGGGCTGCTCAGGGGCCCTCAACTAATGAAAAACTGTTTTTT. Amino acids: CASRAAQGPSTNEKLFF. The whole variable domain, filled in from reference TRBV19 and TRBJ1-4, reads DGGITQSPKYLFRKEGQNVTLSCEQNLNHDAMYWYRQDPGQGLRLIYYSQIVNDFQKGDIAEGYSVSREKKESFPLTVTSAQKNPTAFYLCASRAAQGPSTNEKLFFGSGTQLSVL.

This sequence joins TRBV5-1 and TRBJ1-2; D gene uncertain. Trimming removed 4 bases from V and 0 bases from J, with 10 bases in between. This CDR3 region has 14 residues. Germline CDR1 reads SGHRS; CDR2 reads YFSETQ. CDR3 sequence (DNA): TGCGCCAGCAGCGATTCCGGGACTAACTATGGCTACACCTTC. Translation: CASSDSGTNYGYTF.

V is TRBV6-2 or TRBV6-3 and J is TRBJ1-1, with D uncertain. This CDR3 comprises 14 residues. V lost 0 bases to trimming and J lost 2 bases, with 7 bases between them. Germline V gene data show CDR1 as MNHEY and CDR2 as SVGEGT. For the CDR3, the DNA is TGTGCCAGCAGTTACTCAGGCGGTAACACTGAAGCTTTCTTT. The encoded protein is CASSYSGGNTEAFF.

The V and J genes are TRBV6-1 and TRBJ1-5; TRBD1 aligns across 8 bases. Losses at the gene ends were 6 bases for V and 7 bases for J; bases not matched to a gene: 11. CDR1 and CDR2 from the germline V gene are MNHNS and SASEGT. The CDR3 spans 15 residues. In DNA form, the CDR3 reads TGTGCCAGCAGAAGGGGGGCAGGGGGCGGACAGCCCCAGCATTTT. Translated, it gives CASRRGAGGGQPQHF.

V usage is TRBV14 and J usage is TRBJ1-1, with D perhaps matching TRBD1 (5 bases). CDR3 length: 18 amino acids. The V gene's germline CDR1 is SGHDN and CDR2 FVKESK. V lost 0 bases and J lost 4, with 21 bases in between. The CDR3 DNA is TGTGCCAGCAGCCAAGAGGGGGGTCGAGGAACTCTAAGCACTGAAGCTTTCTTT. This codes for CASSQEGGRGTLSTEAFF.

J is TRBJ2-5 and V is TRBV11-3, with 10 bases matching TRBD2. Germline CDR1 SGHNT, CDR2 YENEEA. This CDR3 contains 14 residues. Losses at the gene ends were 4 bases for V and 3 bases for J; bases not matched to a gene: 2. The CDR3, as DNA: TGTGCCAGCAGCTCGAGCGGGGGGGAAGAGACCCAGTACTTC. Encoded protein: CASSSSGGEETQYF. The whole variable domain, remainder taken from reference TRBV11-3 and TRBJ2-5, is EAGVVQSPRYKIIEKKQPVAFWCNPISGHNTLYWYLQNLGQGPELLIRYENEEAVDDSQLPKDRFSAERLKGVDSTLKIQPAELGDSAVYLCASSSSGGEETQYFGPGTRLLVL.

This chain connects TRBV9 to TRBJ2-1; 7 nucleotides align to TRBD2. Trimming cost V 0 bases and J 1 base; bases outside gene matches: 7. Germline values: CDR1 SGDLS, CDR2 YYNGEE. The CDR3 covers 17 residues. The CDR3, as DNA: TGTGCCAGCAGCGTAGGGGTAAGAGCGGGGTCCTACAATGAGCAGTTCTTC. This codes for CASSVGVRAGSYNEQFF.

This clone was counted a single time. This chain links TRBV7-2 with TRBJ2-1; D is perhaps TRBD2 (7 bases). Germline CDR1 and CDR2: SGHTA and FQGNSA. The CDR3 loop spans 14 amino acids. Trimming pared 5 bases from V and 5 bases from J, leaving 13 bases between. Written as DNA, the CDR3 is TGTGCCAGCAGCCCGGGGGGCCCCCACAATGAGCAGTTCTTC. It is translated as CASSPGGPHNEQFF.

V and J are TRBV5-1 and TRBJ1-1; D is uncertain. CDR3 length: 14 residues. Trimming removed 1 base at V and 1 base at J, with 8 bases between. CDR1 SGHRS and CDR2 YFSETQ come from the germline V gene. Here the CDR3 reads CASSLQDSNTEAFF. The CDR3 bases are TGCGCCAGCAGCTTGCAGGACTCGAACACTGAAGCTTTCTTT.

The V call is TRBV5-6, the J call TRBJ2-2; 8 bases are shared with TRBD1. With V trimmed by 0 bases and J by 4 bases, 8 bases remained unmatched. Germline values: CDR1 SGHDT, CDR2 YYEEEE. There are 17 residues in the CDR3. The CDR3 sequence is CASSLDRGSWGTGELFF. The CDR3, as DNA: TGTGCCAGCAGCTTGGACAGGGGGAGTTGGGGCACCGGGGAGCTGTTTTTT.

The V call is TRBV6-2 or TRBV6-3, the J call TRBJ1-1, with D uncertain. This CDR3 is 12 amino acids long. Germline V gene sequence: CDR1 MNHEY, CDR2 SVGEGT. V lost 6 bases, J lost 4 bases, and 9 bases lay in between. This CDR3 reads CASSGEGTEAFF. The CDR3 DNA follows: TGTGCCAGCAGCGGAGAGGGCACTGAAGCTTTCTTT.

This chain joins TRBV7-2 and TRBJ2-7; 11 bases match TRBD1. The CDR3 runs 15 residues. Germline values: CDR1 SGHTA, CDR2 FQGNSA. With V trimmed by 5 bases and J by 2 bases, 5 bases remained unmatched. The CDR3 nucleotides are TGTGCCAGCAGCACCCGGGACAGGGGGACCTACGAGCAGTACTTC. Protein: CASSTRDRGTYEQYF.

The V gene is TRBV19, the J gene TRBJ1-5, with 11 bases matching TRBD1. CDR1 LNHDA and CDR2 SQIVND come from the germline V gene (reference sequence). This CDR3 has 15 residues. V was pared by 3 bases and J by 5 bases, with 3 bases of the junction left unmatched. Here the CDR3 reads CASSIRTGGYQPQHF. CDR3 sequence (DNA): TGTGCCAGTAGTATCCGGACAGGGGGCTATCAGCCCCAGCATTTT.

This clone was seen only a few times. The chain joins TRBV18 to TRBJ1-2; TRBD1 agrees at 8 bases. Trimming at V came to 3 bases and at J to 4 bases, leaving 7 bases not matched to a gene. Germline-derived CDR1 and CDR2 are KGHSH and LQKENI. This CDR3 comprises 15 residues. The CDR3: CASSPEGQGGYGYTF. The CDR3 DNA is TGTGCCAGCTCACCCGAAGGACAGGGCGGCTATGGCTACACCTTC.

This CDR3 is CASSPTAGGISGNTIYF. The CDR3 nucleotides are TGTGCCAGCAGCCCGACCGCAGGGGGAATATCTGGAAACACCATATATTTT. This rearrangement joins TRBV9 to TRBJ1-3, with 7 bases lining up with TRBD1. The ends lost 4 bases at V and 1 base at J; junction bases unmatched: 11. The germline V gene encodes CDR1 SGDLS and CDR2 YYNGEE. The CDR3 sequence is 17 residues long.

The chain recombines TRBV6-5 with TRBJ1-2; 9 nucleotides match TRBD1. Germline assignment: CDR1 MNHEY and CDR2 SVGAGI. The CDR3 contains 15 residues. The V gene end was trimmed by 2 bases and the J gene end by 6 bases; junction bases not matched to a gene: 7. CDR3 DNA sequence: TGTGCCAGCAGTTACCGTTATACAGGGGGCCATGGCTACACCTTC. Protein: CASSYRYTGGHGYTF.

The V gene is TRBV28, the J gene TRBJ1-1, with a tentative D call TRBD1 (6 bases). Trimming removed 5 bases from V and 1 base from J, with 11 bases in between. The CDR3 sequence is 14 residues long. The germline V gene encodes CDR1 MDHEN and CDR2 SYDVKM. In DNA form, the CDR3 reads TGTGCCAGCAGTGGTGACAGGCGGAACACTGAAGCTTTCTTT. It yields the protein CASSGDRRNTEAFF.

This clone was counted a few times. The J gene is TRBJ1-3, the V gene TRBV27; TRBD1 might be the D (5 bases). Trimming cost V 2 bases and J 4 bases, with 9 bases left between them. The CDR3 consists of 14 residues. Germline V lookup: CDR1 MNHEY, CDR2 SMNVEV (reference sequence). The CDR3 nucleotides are TGTGCCAGCAGTTTAGGCAGGGCAGGAAACACCATATATTTT. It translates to CASSLGRAGNTIYF.

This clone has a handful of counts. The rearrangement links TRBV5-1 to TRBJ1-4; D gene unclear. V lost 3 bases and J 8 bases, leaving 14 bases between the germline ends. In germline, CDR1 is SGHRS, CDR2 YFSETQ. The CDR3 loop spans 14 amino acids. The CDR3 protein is CASSSGGRGEKLFF. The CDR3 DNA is TGCGCCAGCAGCTCAGGTGGCCGCGGGGAAAAACTGTTTTTT.

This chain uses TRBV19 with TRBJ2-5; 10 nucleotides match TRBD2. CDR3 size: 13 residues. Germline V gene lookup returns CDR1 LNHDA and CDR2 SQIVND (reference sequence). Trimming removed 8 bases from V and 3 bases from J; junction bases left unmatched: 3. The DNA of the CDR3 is TGTGCCAGTGATAGCGGGGGGAAAGAGACCCAGTACTTC. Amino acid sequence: CASDSGGKETQYF.

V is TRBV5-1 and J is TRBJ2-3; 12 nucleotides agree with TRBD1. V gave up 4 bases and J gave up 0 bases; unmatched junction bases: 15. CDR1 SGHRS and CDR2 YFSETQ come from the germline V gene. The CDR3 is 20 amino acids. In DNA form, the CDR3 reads TGCGCCAGCAGCGCCGGGACAGGGGGCCGTGACCTCCTGAGCACAGATACGCAGTATTTT. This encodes CASSAGTGGRDLLSTDTQYF.